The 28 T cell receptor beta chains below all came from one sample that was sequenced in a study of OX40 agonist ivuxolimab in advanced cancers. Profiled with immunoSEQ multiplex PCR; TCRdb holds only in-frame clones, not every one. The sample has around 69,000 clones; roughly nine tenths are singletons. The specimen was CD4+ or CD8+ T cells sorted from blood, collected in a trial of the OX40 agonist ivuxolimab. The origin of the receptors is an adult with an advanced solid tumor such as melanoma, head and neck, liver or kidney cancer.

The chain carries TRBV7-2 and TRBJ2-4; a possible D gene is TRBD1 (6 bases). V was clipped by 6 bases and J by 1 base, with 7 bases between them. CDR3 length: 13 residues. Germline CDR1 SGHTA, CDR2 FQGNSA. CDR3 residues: CASRGAAKNIQYF. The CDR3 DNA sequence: TGTGCCAGCAGGGGGGCGGCCAAAAACATTCAGTACTTC.

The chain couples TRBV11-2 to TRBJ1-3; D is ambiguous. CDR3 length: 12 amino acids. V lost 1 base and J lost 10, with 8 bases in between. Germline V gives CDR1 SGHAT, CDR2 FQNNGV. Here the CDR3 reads CASSLAGGTIYF. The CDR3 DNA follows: TGTGCCAGCAGCTTAGCGGGAGGGACCATATATTTT.

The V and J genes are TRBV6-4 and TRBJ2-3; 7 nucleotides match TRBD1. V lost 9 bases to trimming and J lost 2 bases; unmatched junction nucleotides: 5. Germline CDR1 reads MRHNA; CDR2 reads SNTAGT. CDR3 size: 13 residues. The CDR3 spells CARGGQDTDTQYF. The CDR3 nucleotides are TGTGCCAGGGGTGGACAGGACACAGATACGCAGTATTTT.

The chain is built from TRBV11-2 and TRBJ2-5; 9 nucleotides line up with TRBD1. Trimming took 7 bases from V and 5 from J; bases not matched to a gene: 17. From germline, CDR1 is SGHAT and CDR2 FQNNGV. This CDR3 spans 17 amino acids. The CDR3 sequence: CASTSYPFTGGGETQYF. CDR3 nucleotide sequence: TGTGCCAGCACCTCTTACCCTTTTACAGGGGGCGGGGAGACCCAGTACTTC.

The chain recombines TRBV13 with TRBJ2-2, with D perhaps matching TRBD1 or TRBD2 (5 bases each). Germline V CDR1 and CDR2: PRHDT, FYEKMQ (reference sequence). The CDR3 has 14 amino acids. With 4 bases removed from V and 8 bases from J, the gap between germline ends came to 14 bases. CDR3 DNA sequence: TGTGCCAGCAGCTCCAGGGACGGCGGGGGGGAGCTGTTTTTT. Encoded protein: CASSSRDGGGELFF.

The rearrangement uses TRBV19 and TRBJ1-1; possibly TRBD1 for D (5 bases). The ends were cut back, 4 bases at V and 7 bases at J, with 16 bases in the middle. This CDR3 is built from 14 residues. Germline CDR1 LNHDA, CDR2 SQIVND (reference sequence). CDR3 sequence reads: CASSRAQGLGEAFF. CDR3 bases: TGTGCCAGTAGTAGGGCTCAGGGTCTAGGTGAAGCTTTCTTT.

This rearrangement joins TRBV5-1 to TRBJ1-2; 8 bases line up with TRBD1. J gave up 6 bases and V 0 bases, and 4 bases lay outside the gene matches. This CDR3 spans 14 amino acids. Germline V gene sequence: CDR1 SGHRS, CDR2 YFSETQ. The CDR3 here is CASSLGDRRHGYTF. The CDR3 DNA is TGCGCCAGCAGCTTGGGGGACAGGAGGCATGGCTACACCTTC.

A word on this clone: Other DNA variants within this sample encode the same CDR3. CDR3 residues: CASSLAPAGGGETQYF. The CDR3 region has the DNA TGTGCCAGCAGCTTAGCACCGGCAGGGGGAGGGGAGACCCAGTACTTC. This chain links TRBV7-7 with TRBJ2-5; D possibly uses TRBD1 or TRBD2 (7 bases each). This CDR3 comprises 16 residues. Trimming cost V 0 bases and J 5 bases, with 16 bases left between them. The V gene's germline CDR1 is SSHAT and CDR2 FNYEAQ (reference sequence). Supplemented by reference TRBV7-7 and TRBJ2-5, the full variable domain reads GAGVSQSPRYKVTKRGQDVTLRCDPISSHATLYWYQQALGQGPEFLTYFNYEAQPDKSGLPSDRFSAERPEGSISTLTIQRTEQRDSAMYRCASSLAPAGGGETQYFGPGTRLLVL.

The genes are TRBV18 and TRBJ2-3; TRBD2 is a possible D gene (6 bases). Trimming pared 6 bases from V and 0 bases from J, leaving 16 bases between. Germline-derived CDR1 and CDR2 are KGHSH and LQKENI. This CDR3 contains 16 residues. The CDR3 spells CASSLMGGTSTDTQYF. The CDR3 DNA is TGTGCCAGCTCCTTAATGGGCGGGACTAGCACAGATACGCAGTATTTT.

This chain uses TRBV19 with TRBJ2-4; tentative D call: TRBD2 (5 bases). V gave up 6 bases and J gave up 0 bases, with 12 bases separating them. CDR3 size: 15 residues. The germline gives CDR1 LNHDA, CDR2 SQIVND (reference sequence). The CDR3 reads CASSPGNVAKNIQYF. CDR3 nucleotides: TGTGCCAGTAGCCCGGGGAATGTAGCCAAAAACATTCAGTACTTC.

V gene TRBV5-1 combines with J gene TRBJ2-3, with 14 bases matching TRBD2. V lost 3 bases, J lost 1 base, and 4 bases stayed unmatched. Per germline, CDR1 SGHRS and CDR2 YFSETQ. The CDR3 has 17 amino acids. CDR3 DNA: TGCGCCAGCAGCTCGGGACTAGCGGGAGAACGCACAGATACGCAGTATTTT. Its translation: CASSSGLAGERTDTQYF.

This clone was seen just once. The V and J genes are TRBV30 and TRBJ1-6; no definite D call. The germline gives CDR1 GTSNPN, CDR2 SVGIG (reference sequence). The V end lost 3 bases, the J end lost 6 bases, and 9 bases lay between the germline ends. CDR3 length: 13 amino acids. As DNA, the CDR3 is TGTGCCTGGAGCGTCAAGGGTAATTCACCCCTCCACTTT. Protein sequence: CAWSVKGNSPLHF.

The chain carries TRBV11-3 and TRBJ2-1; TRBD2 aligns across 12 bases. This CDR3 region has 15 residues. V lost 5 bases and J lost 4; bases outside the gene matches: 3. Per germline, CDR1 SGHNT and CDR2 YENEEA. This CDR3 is CASSRTSGAYNEQFF. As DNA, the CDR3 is TGTGCCAGCAGCAGGACTAGCGGGGCTTACAATGAGCAGTTCTTC.

The CDR3 DNA is TGCGCCAGCAGCTTGGAAGTGAACAATGAGCAGTTCTTC. This sequence encodes CASSLEVNNEQFF. This rearrangement joins TRBV5-1 to TRBJ2-1; D is undetermined. Germline V gives CDR1 SGHRS, CDR2 YFSETQ. The V and J ends lost 0 bases and 5 bases respectively, with 6 bases between them. CDR3 length: 13 amino acids. Full variable domain (outside the CDR3, taken from reference TRBV5-1 and TRBJ2-1): KAGVTQTPRYLIKTRGQQVTLSCSPISGHRSVSWYQQTPGQGLQFLFEYFSETQRNKGNFPGRFSGRQFSNSRSEMNVSTLELGDSALYLCASSLEVNNEQFFGPGTRLTVL.

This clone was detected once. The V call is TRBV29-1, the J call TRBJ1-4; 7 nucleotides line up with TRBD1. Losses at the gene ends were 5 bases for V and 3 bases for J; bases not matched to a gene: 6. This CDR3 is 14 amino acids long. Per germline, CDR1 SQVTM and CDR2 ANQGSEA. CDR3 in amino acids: CSVKPGQSNEKLFF. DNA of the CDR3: TGCAGCGTTAAACCGGGACAGTCTAATGAAAAACTGTTTTTT.

CDR3 sequence: CATSRGQKQETQYF. The CDR3 nucleotides read TGTGCCACCAGCAGAGGACAGAAACAAGAGACCCAGTACTTC. J is TRBJ2-5 and V is TRBV15, with D maybe TRBD1 (5 bases). The CDR3 runs to 14 residues. With 1 base removed from V and 2 bases from J, the gap between germline ends came to 8 bases. Germline V lookup: CDR1 LNHNV, CDR2 YYDKDF (reference sequence).

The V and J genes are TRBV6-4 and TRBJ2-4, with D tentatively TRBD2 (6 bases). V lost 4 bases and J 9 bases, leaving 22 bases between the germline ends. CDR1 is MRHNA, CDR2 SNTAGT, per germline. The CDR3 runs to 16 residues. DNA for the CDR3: TGTGCCAGCAGTGTGAAGGAGGGGCGAAGGCTGGGCATTCAGTACTTC. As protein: CASSVKEGRRLGIQYF.

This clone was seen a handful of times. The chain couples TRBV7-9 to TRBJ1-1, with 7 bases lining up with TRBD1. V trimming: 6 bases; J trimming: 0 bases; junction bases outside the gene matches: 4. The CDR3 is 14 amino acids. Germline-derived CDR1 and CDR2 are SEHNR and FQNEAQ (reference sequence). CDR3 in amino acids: CASRLTGMNTEAFF. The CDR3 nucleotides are TGTGCCAGCAGATTGACAGGGATGAACACTGAAGCTTTCTTT. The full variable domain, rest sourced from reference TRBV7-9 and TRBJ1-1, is DTGVSQNPRHKITKRGQNVTFRCDPISEHNRLYWYRQTLGQGPEFLTYFQNEAQLEKSRLLSDRFSAERPKGSFSTLEIQRTEQGDSAMYLCASRLTGMNTEAFFGQGTRLTVV.

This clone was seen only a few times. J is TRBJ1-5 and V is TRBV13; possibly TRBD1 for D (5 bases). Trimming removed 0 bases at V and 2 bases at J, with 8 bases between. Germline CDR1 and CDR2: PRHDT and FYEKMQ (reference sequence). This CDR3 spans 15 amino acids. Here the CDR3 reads CASSLGQAGNQPQHF. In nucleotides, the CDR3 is TGTGCCAGCAGCTTAGGACAGGCGGGCAATCAGCCCCAGCATTTT.

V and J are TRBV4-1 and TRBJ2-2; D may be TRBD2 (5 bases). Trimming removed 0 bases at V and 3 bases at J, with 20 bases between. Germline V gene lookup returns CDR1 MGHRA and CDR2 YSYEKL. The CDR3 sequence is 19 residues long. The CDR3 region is CASSQDGRVGNGDTGELFF. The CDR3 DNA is TGCGCCAGCAGCCAAGATGGTCGGGTCGGTAACGGGGACACCGGGGAGCTGTTTTTT.

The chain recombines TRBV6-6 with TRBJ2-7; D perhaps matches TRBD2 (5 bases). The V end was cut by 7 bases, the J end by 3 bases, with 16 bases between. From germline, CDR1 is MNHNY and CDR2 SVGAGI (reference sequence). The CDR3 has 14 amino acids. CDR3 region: CASKPGPGIYEQYF. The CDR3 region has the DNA TGTGCCAGCAAACCGGGCCCGGGAATCTACGAGCAGTACTTC.

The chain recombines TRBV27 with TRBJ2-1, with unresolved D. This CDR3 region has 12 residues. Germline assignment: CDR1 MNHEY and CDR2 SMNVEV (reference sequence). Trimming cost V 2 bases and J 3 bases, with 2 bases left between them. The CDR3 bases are TGTGCCAGCAGTTTAAACTACAATGAGCAGTTCTTC. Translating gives CASSLNYNEQFF.

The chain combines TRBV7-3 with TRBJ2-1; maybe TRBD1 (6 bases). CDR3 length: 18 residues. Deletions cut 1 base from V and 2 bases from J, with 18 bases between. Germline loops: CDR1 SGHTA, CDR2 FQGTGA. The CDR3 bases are TGTGCCAGCAGCTTAAGGTCGGGGCCAGGGGACCCCTACAATGAGCAGTTCTTC. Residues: CASSLRSGPGDPYNEQFF. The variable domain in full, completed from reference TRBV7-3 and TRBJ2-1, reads GAGVSQTPSNKVTEKGKYVELRCDPISGHTALYWYRQSLGQGPEFLIYFQGTGAADDSGLPNDRFFAVRPEGSVSTLKIQRTERGDSAVYLCASSLRSGPGDPYNEQFFGPGTRLTVL.

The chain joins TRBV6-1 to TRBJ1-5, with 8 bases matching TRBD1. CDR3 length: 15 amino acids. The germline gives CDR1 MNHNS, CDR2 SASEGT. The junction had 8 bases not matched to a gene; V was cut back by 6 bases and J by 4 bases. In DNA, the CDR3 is TGTGCCAGCAGGGGGGACAGGATAACTAATCAGCCCCAGCATTTT. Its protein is CASRGDRITNQPQHF.

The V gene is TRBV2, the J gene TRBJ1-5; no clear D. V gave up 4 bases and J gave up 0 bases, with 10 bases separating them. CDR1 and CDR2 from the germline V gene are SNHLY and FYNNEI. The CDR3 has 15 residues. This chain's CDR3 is CASSVGPDSNQPQHF. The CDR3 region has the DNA TGTGCCAGCAGTGTTGGGCCCGATAGCAATCAGCCCCAGCATTTT.

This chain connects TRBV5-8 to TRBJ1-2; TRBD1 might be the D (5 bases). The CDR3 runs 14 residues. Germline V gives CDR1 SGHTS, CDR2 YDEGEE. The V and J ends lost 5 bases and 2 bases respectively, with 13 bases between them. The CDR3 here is CASSTGTVNYGYTF. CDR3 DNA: TGTGCCAGCAGTACCGGGACGGTGAACTATGGCTACACCTTC.

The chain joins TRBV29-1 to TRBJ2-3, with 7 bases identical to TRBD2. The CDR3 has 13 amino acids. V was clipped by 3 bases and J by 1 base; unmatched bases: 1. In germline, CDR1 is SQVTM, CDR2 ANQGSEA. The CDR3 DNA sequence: TGCAGCGTTGAGCTAGCGGGCACAGATACGCAGTATTTT. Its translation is CSVELAGTDTQYF.

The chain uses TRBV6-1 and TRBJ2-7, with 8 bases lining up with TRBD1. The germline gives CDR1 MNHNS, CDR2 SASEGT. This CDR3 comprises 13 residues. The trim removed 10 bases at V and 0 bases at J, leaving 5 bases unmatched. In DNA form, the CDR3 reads TGTGCCATCCGGACAGGGAGCTCCTACGAGCAGTACTTC. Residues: CAIRTGSSYEQYF.